A selection of T cell receptor beta chains follows, all from one sample in a study of blood T cell repertoires in COVID-19. Repertoires were generated with immunoSEQ multiplex PCR, while TCRdb's copy carries only in-frame clones and drops some. Counted here are approximately 270,000 clones, around 85% occurring once; the ten biggest clones make up 7.5% to 10%. The sequencing input was peripheral blood. The receptors originated from an elderly man with acute or convalescent COVID-19. Both conserved end residues are part of each CDR3. A D gene is named only where the DNA matches it firmly.

D	V	J	CDR3	DNA
TRBD1	TRBV18	TRBJ1-4	CASSPGQGFEKLFF	TGTGCCAGCTCACCGGGACAGGGTTTTGAAAAACTGTTTTTT
NA	TRBV30	TRBJ1-3	CAWSVLTGWSSGNTIYF	TGTGCCTGGAGTGTACTGACAGGCTGGTCCTCTGGAAACACCATATATTTT
NA	TRBV3-1/TRBV3-2	TRBJ2-7	CASSQSYRDHEQYF	TGTGCCAGCAGCCAATCGTACAGGGACCACGAGCAGTACTTC
TRBD2	TRBV24-1	TRBJ2-3	CATSKIAGDTQYF	TGTGCCACCAGCAAAATAGCGGGAGATACGCAGTATTTT
NA	TRBV18	TRBJ1-5	CASSEGEYSNQPQHF	TGTGCCAGCTCAGAAGGAGAGTATAGCAATCAGCCCCAGCATTTT
TRBD1	TRBV6-6	TRBJ2-2	CASSPGTGVNTGELFF	TGTGCCAGCAGCCCAGGGACAGGGGTGAACACCGGGGAGCTGTTTTTT
NA	TRBV6-6	TRBJ1-1	CASIGRRGNTEAFF	TGTGCCAGCATTGGCCGCAGGGGGAACACTGAAGCTTTCTTT
NA	TRBV12-3/TRBV12-4	TRBJ2-7	CASSRGINYEQYF	TGTGCCAGCAGTCGCGGGATCAATTACGAGCAGTACTTC
TRBD2	TRBV6-5	TRBJ2-1	CASRRTSGTYNEQFF	TGTGCCAGCAGGAGGACTAGCGGCACCTACAATGAGCAGTTCTTC
TRBD2	TRBV18	TRBJ2-7	CASSLSGRADYEQYF	TGTGCCAGCTCACTGAGCGGGAGGGCCGATTACGAGCAGTACTTC
NA	TRBV7-8	TRBJ2-4	CASSTGSGKNIQYF	TGTGCCAGCAGCACGGGGTCAGGCAAAAACATTCAGTACTTC
NA	TRBV11-3	TRBJ1-6	CASSLHSNNSPLHF	TGTGCCAGCAGCTTGCACAGTAACAATTCACCCCTCCACTTT
NA	TRBV21-1	TRBJ2-7	CASPSYEQYF	TGTGCCAGCCCATCCTACGAGCAGTACTTC
TRBD1	TRBV6-1	TRBJ2-3	CASSEAPGQTDTQYF	TGTGCCAGCAGTGAAGCGCCGGGACAGACTGATACGCAGTATTTT